Shown below are 3 T cell receptor beta chains from a single sample sequenced in a study of PD-1 blockade in classical Hodgkin lymphoma (dated by TCRdb to the early 2020s). The receptor library was made with the immunoSEQ multiplex PCR assay. TCRdb's version of the immuneACCESS table is confined to in-frame rearrangements and falls short of the full clone set. An unresolved V gene accounts for under half of the shortfall where checked; the remainder is of unknown origin. The sample table lists about 18,000 clones, 80% of them with a count of one. The ten largest clones take up roughly 24% of the sample. Read against the paper, the sample's time point label means: cycle 1 day 1 (C1D1), immediately before nivolumab initiation. Relapse after autologous stem cell transplantation had occurred in all trial patients, and cohorts A, B and C were distinguished by prior brentuximab vedotin exposure. Sequences were derived from peripheral blood mononuclear cells (PBMCs), sampled at baseline. These receptors all come from a human donor with classical Hodgkin lymphoma.

The chain links TRBV5-5 to TRBJ2-4; D uncertain. The germline V gene encodes CDR1 SGHKS and CDR2 YYEKEE (reference sequence). CDR3 length: 15 residues. V lost 0 bases to trimming and J lost 6 bases, with 13 bases between them. The CDR3, as DNA: TGTGCCAGCAGCTTGGAACGGTTGGTGGGAAACATTCAGTACTTC. Amino acids: CASSLERLVGNIQYF.

V is TRBV6-1 and J is TRBJ2-7; possible D gene TRBD1, 5 bases. The CDR3 runs 13 residues. V was cut by 5 bases and J by 2 bases, with 10 bases left in between. Germline assignment: CDR1 MNHNS and CDR2 SASEGT. The CDR3 DNA reads as TGTGCCAGCAGTTTAGGGGAACCCTACGAGCAGTACTTC. Its protein is CASSLGEPYEQYF.

The sample holds a few counts of this clone. The V call is TRBV2, the J call TRBJ1-5; 8 positions agree with TRBD1. V shed 5 bases, J shed 6 bases, and the junction held 6 bases outside the gene matches. This CDR3 has 14 residues. Germline V lookup: CDR1 SNHLY, CDR2 FYNNEI. DNA of the CDR3: TGTGCCAGCAGTCCGACAGGGGAGGCTCAGCCCCAGCATTTT. This encodes CASSPTGEAQPQHF.